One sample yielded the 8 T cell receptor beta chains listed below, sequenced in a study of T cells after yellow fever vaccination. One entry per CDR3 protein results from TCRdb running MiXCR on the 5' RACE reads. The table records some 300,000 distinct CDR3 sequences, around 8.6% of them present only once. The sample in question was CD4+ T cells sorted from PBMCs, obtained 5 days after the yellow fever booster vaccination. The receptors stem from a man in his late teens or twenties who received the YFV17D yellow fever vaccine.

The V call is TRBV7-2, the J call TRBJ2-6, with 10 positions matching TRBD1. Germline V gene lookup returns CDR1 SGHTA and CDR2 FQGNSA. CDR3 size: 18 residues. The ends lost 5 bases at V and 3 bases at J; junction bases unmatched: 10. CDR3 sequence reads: CASSAQTGGGSGANVLTF. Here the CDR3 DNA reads TGTGCCAGCAGCGCCCAGACAGGGGGCGGGAGTGGGGCCAACGTCCTGACTTTC.

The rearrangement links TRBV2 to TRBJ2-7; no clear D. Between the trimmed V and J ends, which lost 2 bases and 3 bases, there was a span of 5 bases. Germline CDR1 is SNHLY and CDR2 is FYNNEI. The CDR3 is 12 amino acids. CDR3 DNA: TGTGCCAGCAGTGAAATCGGCTACGAGCAGTACTTC. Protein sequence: CASSEIGYEQYF.

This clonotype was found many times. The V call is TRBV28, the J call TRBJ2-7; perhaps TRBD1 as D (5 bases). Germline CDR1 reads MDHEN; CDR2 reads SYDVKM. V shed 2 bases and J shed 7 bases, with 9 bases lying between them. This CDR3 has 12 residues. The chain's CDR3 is CASSLQGQEQYV. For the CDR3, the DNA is TGTGCCAGCAGTTTACAGGGTCAAGAGCAGTACGTC.

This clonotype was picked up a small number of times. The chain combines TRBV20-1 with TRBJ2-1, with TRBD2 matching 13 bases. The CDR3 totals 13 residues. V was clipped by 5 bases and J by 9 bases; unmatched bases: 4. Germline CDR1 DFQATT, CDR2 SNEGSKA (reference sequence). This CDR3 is CSAPGLAGTEQFF. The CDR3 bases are TGCAGTGCTCCGGGACTAGCGGGGACTGAGCAGTTCTTC.

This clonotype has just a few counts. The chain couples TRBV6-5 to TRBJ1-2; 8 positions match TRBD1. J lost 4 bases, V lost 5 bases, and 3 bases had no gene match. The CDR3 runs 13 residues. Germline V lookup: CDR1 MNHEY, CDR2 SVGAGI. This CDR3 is CASSRGTGYGYTF. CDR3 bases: TGTGCCAGCAGTAGAGGGACAGGCTATGGCTACACCTTC.

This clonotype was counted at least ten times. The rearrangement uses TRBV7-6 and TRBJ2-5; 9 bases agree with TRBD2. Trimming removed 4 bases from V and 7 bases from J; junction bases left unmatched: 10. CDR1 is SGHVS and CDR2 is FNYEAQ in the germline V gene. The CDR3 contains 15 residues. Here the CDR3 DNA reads TGTGCCAGCAGCTCAACACTCCTTAGCGGGGGGACCCAGTACTTC. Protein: CASSSTLLSGGTQYF.

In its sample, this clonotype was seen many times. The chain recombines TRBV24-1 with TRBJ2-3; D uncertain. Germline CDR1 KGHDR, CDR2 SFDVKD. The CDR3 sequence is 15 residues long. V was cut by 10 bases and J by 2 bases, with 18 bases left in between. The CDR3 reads CATQAGGFFTDTQYF. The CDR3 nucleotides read TGTGCCACTCAAGCCGGCGGTTTTTTCACAGATACGCAGTATTTT.

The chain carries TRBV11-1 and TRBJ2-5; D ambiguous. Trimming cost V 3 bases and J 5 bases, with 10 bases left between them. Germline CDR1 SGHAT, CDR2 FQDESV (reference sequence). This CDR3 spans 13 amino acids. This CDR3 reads CASSFPPQETQYF. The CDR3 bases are TGTGCCAGCAGCTTCCCTCCACAGGAGACCCAGTACTTC.